The T cell receptor (beta chain) under discussion was sequenced for a study of blood T cells in healthy people across ages. The CDR3 sequence is 14 residues long. With 0 bases removed from V and 3 bases from J, the gap between germline ends came to 6 bases. Per germline, CDR1 SGHTA and CDR2 FQGNSA. Each donor supplied about 9.6 milliliters of peripheral blood. Isolation per sample recovered at least 7 million PBMCs. Total RNA, at least 5 micrograms per sample, came from PBMCs. This clonotype was recorded at least ten times. Primers used in a second PCR of roughly 6 to 11 cycles were a sample-barcoded 5' primer and a J-beta primer mix. MiXCR was run by TCRdb on the 5' RACE reads, yielding one entry per CDR3 protein. The sample has fewer than 900,000 distinct CDR3 sequences; more than 40% are singletons.

The sequenced sample was blood. The chain is built from TRBV7-2 and TRBJ2-4; D ambiguous. The source of this sequence is a woman aged 55-69 years in good health. The CDR3 DNA follows: TGTGCCAGCAGCTTAGCGGGGTTCAAAAACATTCAGTACTTC. It codes for CASSLAGFKNIQYF.